These 21 T cell receptor beta chains originate from one sample sequenced in a study of blood T cell repertoires in COVID-19 (dated by TCRdb to 2020 to 2021). The library was obtained by the immunoSEQ multiplex PCR assay. TCRdb carries this immuneACCESS record with in-frame sequences only. Its versions omit some clonotypes, under half of them owing to an unresolved V gene in the studies checked, with the rest unexplained. Counted in this sample were approximately 140,000 clones; approximately 90% of them appeared once. The ten most abundant clones make up 0.95% to 1.5% of the sample. The sequencing input was PBMCs or T cells enriched from blood (not recorded which). Receptors originate from a woman in her thirties with acute COVID-19.

The chain links TRBV28 to TRBJ2-3, with 7 positions matching TRBD2. Germline trimming cut 6 bases from V and 4 bases from J; bases unmatched to any gene: 7. CDR1 and CDR2 (germline): MDHEN, SYDVKM. This CDR3 contains 14 residues. Here the CDR3 DNA reads TGTGCCAGCAGCGCCACCACTAGCGCAGATACGCAGTATTTT. This gives the protein CASSATTSADTQYF.

This chain joins TRBV28 and TRBJ2-2; 13 bases are a match to TRBD2. Germline V gene sequence: CDR1 MDHEN, CDR2 SYDVKM. The CDR3 loop spans 20 amino acids. After removal of 5 bases from V and 1 base from J, the junction contained 13 bases not matched to a gene. The CDR3 reads CASSASPGLAGSQNTGELFF. In DNA form, the CDR3 reads TGTGCCAGCAGTGCCTCGCCGGGACTAGCGGGATCGCAGAACACCGGGGAGCTGTTTTTT.

The J gene is TRBJ1-5, the V gene TRBV12-5; D unresolved. Germline lookup yields CDR1 LGHNT and CDR2 FRNRAP. This CDR3 has 16 residues. The V end was cut by 5 bases, the J end by 0 bases, with 14 bases between. The CDR3 DNA follows: TGTGCTAGTGGTCCCACTCCGGGAGATAGCAATCAGCCCCAGCATTTT. Its protein is CASGPTPGDSNQPQHF.

V is TRBV11-3 and J is TRBJ1-1, with 9 nucleotides matching TRBD1. Germline trimming cut 6 bases from V and 3 bases from J; bases unmatched to any gene: 5. The CDR3 runs 14 residues. Germline CDR1 is SGHNT and CDR2 is YENEEA. CDR3 sequence reads: CASSLTGGDTEAFF. In nucleotides, the CDR3 is TGTGCCAGCAGTTTGACAGGGGGTGACACTGAAGCTTTCTTT.

V is TRBV18 and J is TRBJ2-1; 9 bases are shared with TRBD2. After removal of 2 bases from V and 10 bases from J, the junction contained 9 bases not matched to a gene. Germline CDR1 KGHSH, CDR2 LQKENI. The CDR3 runs to 15 residues. CDR3 sequence reads: CASSPKYSGSGEQFF. DNA for the CDR3: TGTGCCAGCTCACCAAAGTATAGCGGGAGCGGGGAGCAGTTCTTC.

J is TRBJ2-1 and V is TRBV4-2; weak D call: TRBD2 (6 bases). CDR1 and CDR2 (germline): LGHNA, YNFKEQ. Trimming cost V 0 bases and J 1 base, with 10 bases left between them. This CDR3 comprises 16 residues. CDR3 amino acids: CASSQDASESYNEQFF. In DNA, the CDR3 is TGTGCCAGCAGCCAAGATGCTAGCGAGTCCTACAATGAGCAGTTCTTC.

The chain uses TRBV2 and TRBJ2-7; D is uncertain. V gave up 4 bases and J gave up 4 bases, with 8 bases separating them. The CDR3 totals 12 residues. Germline CDR1 and CDR2: SNHLY and FYNNEI. CDR3 DNA sequence: TGTGCCAGCAGTGTTCAGTTTTACGAGCAGTACTTC. It codes for CASSVQFYEQYF. The full variable domain, rest sourced from reference TRBV2 and TRBJ2-7, is EPEVTQTPSHQVTQMGQEVILRCVPISNHLYFYWYRQILGQKVEFLVSFYNNEISEKSEIFDDQFSVERPDGSNFTLKIRSTKLEDSAMYFCASSVQFYEQYFGPGTRLTVT.

The rearrangement links TRBV4-1 to TRBJ2-2; possibly TRBD2 for D (5 bases). Germline V gene sequence: CDR1 MGHRA, CDR2 YSYEKL. V was cut by 2 bases and J by 4 bases, with 14 bases left in between. CDR3 length equals 16 residues. CDR3 in amino acids: CASSQLSGWGTGELFF. The CDR3 nucleotides read TGCGCCAGCAGCCAACTTTCGGGATGGGGCACCGGGGAGCTGTTTTTT.

This chain links TRBV19 with TRBJ2-2; 11 bases match TRBD2. With 5 bases clipped from V and 3 bases from J, the junction kept 14 bases outside the gene matches. CDR3 length: 19 amino acids. In germline, CDR1 is LNHDA, CDR2 SQIVND (reference sequence). The CDR3 nucleotides read TGTGCCAGTAGTTCTGGGCTAGCGGGAGGCTGGGTTGACACCGGGGAGCTGTTTTTT. It yields the protein CASSSGLAGGWVDTGELFF.

The rearrangement links TRBV11-2 to TRBJ2-7; D ambiguous. Germline assignment: CDR1 SGHAT and CDR2 FQNNGV. The CDR3 contains 12 residues. V was clipped by 4 bases and J by 4 bases, with 8 bases between them. Here the CDR3 DNA reads TGTGCCAGCAGCTCTACTGGTTACGAGCAGTACTTC. This gives the protein CASSSTGYEQYF.

The gene calls are TRBV29-1 and TRBJ1-2; 7 bases agree with TRBD1. The V and J ends lost 4 bases and 4 bases, in that order; junction bases with no gene match: 6. In germline, CDR1 is SQVTM, CDR2 ANQGSEA. This CDR3 has 13 residues. The CDR3 region is CSVVGTAGYGYTF. In DNA form, the CDR3 reads TGCAGCGTTGTAGGGACAGCCGGCTATGGCTACACCTTC. The entire variable domain, with the rest obtained from reference TRBV29-1 and TRBJ1-2, is as follows: SAVISQKPSRDICQRGTSLTIQCQVDSQVTMMFWYRQQPGQSLTLIATANQGSEATYESGFVIDKFPISRPNLTFSTLTVSNMSPEDSSIYLCSVVGTAGYGYTFGSGTRLTVV.

Regarding this clone: Germline and junction disagree at one end, which may indicate a read error. The rearrangement links TRBV7-7 to TRBJ1-2, with unresolved D. CDR3 length equals 17 residues. Per germline, CDR1 SSHAT and CDR2 FNYEAQ (reference sequence). CDR3 amino acids: CASSLERRQELNYGYTF. The CDR3 DNA reads TGTGCTAGCAGCTTAGAAAGGAGGCAGGAGCTAAACTATGGCTACACCTTC.

The J gene is TRBJ2-7, the V gene TRBV7-9, with TRBD1 identical over 7 bases. Trimming removed 7 bases from V and 5 bases from J; junction bases left unmatched: 11. The CDR3 covers 14 residues. Germline V gives CDR1 SEHNR, CDR2 FQNEAQ (reference sequence). The CDR3 nucleotides read TGTGCCAGCACTCGGACAGGTTTAGGTGACGAGCAGTACTTC. Protein sequence: CASTRTGLGDEQYF.

The V and J genes are TRBV30 and TRBJ1-2; D might be TRBD1 (5 bases). The V and J ends lost 7 bases and 5 bases respectively, with 17 bases between them. The CDR3 is made up of 13 amino acids. Germline-derived CDR1 and CDR2 are GTSNPN and SVGIG (reference sequence). DNA of the CDR3: TGTGCCTTGACTGCGCGGGGGAAGTATGGCTACACCTTC. The encoded protein is CALTARGKYGYTF.

The chain combines TRBV6-4 with TRBJ2-2; the D gene is possibly TRBD1 (6 bases). CDR3 length equals 18 residues. CDR1 and CDR2 from the germline V gene are MRHNA and SNTAGT. Between the trimmed V and J ends, which lost 5 bases and 0 bases, there was a span of 19 bases. The CDR3 protein is CASSLTPGATANTGELFF. CDR3 DNA: TGTGCCAGCAGTCTGACCCCAGGGGCGACCGCGAACACCGGGGAGCTGTTTTTT.

V and J are TRBV7-9 and TRBJ1-5; the match to TRBD1 covers 9 bases. Trimming cost V 5 bases and J 8 bases; bases outside gene matches: 4. The CDR3 totals 13 residues. Per germline, CDR1 SEHNR and CDR2 FQNEAQ (reference sequence). CDR3 sequence: CASSPTGGEPQHF. The CDR3 region has the DNA TGTGCCAGCAGCCCGACAGGGGGTGAGCCCCAGCATTTT.

The table lists this clone with a count of one. The chain combines TRBV12-3 or TRBV12-4 with TRBJ1-2; 8 nucleotides align to TRBD1. The CDR3 is 13 residues long. J lost 3 bases, V lost 6 bases, and 3 bases had no gene match. CDR3 region: CASSEGQDYGYTF. CDR3 in DNA: TGTGCCAGCAGCGAGGGACAGGACTATGGCTACACCTTC.

This chain links TRBV11-2 with TRBJ2-7; 8 bases match TRBD1. The CDR3 is 14 residues long. Germline V CDR1 and CDR2: SGHAT, FQNNGV. Trimming took 5 bases from V and 4 from J; bases not matched to a gene: 7. The CDR3 spells CASSENRGWYEQYF. CDR3 sequence (DNA): TGTGCCAGCAGCGAAAACAGGGGGTGGTACGAGCAGTACTTC.

The V gene is TRBV5-4, the J gene TRBJ2-7; weak D call: TRBD2 (6 bases). This CDR3 comprises 15 residues. Germline values: CDR1 SGHNT, CDR2 YYREEE (reference sequence). The V end lost 4 bases, the J end lost 0 bases, and 14 bases lay between the germline ends. The CDR3 sequence: CASSPHSGSSYEQYF. The CDR3 DNA follows: TGTGCCAGCAGCCCACATAGCGGAAGCTCCTACGAGCAGTACTTC.

This chain connects TRBV29-1 to TRBJ1-2; tentative D call: TRBD1 (5 bases). This CDR3 has 14 residues. Trimming pared 6 bases from V and 4 bases from J, leaving 18 bases between. Germline assignment: CDR1 SQVTM and CDR2 ANQGSEA. The CDR3 loop is CSVNSGTTAYGYTF. CDR3 nucleotides: TGCAGCGTCAATTCCGGGACTACCGCCTATGGCTACACCTTC.

In its sample, this clone was seen a few times. This chain connects TRBV15 to TRBJ2-3; TRBD2 matches 10 bases. CDR3 length: 17 residues. The V and J ends lost 3 bases and 2 bases, in that order; junction bases with no gene match: 8. The germline V gene has CDR1 LNHNV and CDR2 YYDKDF (reference sequence). CDR3: CATSRDSGGILTDTQYF. The DNA for the CDR3 is TGTGCCACCAGCAGGGATAGCGGGGGGATTCTCACAGATACGCAGTATTTT.